The sequence of this T cell receptor (beta chain) was determined in a study of beta chain features in type 1 diabetes. Across the whole study: In all, more than 90,000,000 sorted cells from all samples were analyzed. Study findings and constraints: For Type 1 diabetes patients, all four CD4+ subsets carried TCRB CDR3s that were moderately but significantly shorter.

For this clone: What it binds is unknown.

As every portion of the isolated RNA was reverse transcribed, the sequencing read expressed TCRB transcripts. This table comes from immunoSEQ multiplex PCR, and its TCRdb copy is limited to in-frame clones, with some not included. The sample lists some 700,000 clones; about an eighth were seen once. This receptor was identified in a man younger than 30 with type 1 diabetes. Sequenced input: naive CD4+ T cells from blood.

The CDR3 region is CASSVESSSYNEQFF. The CDR3 region has the DNA TGTGCCAGCAGCGTAGAAAGTTCTTCCTACAATGAGCAGTTCTTC. V is TRBV9 and J is TRBJ2-1, with D uncertain. V was clipped by 0 bases and J by 1 base, with 8 bases between them. This CDR3 has 15 amino acids. Germline CDR1 SGDLS, CDR2 YYNGEE.